The entry that follows covers one TCR beta chain sequence. Its antigen is still unknown. This specimen comes from a study of T-cell memory formation after mild COVID-19. The study, taken as a whole, reports: Cross-reactive memory appears to have joined, as suggested by some responding clones showing up in pre-infection memory.

TCR alpha and TCR beta cDNA libraries carrying sample barcodes and UMIs were produced by 5'RACE using constant-segment primers. TCRdb ran MiXCR on the 5' RACE reads and lists one entry per CDR3 protein. The data hold roughly 400,000 distinct CDR3 sequences, with 18% observed a single time. CDR3 length: 19 residues. After removal of 0 bases from V and 7 bases from J, the junction contained 17 bases not matched to a gene. Germline-derived CDR1 and CDR2 are LGHNA and YSLEER. This clonotype originated in a man aged 18 to 29 who had mild COVID-19 (a few samples of this study predate the infection). Cell type and time point are not known. Sequences were obtained from PBMCs or a T cell subset sorted from them (not recorded which). The chain uses TRBV4-3 and TRBJ2-3; TRBD2 matches 9 bases. The CDR3 DNA is TGCGCCAGCAGCCAAGAGCCGGCGGGGGGGGCGGAGCGAGAAAATACGCAGTATTTT. This encodes CASSQEPAGGAERENTQYF.